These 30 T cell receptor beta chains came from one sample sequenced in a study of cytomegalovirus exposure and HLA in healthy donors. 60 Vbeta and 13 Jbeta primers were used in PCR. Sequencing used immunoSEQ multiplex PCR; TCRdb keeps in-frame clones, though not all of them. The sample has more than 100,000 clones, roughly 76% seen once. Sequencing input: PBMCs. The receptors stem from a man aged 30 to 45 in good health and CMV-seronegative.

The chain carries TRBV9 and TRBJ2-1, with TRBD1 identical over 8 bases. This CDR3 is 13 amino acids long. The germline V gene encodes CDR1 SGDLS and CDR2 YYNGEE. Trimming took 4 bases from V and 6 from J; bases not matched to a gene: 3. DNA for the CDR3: TGTGCCAGCAGCCTTGGACAGGGCAATGAGCAGTTCTTC. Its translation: CASSLGQGNEQFF.

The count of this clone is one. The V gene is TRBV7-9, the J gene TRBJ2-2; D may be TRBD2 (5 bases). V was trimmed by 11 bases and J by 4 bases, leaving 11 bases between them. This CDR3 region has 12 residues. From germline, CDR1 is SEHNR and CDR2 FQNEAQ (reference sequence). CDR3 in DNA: TGTGCCCGCCACGCGGGCACCGGGGAGCTGTTTTTT. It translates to CARHAGTGELFF.

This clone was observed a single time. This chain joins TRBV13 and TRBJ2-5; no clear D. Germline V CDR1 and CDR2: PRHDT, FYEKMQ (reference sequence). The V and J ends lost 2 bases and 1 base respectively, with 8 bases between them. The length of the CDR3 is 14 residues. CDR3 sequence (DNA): TGTGCCAGCAGCTTAACCAACAGCCAAGAGACCCAGTACTTC. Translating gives CASSLTNSQETQYF.

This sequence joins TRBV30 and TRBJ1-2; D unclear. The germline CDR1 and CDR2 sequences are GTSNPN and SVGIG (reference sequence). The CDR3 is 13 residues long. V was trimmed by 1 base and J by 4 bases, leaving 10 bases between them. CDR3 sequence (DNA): TGTGCCTGGAGTGCTCGCTGGAGCTATGGCTACACCTTC. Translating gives CAWSARWSYGYTF.

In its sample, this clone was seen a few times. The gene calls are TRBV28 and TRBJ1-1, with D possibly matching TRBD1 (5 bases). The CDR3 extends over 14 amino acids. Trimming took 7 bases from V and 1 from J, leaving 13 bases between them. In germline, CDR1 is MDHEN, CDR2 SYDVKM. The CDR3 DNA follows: TGTGCCAGCAACGGAGGGAGGGGGAACACTGAAGCTTTCTTT. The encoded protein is CASNGGRGNTEAFF.

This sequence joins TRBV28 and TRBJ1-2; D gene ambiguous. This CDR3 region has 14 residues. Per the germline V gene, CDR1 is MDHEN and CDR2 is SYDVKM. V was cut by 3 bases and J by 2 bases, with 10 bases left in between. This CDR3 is CASSLSGSNYGYTF. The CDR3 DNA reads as TGTGCCAGCAGTTTGTCGGGTTCAAACTATGGCTACACCTTC.

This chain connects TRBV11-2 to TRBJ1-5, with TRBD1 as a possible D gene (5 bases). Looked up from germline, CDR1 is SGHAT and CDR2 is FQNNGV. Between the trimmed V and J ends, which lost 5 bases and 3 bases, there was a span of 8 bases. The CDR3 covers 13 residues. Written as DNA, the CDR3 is TGTGCCAGCAGCCAGGGTAACAATCAGCCCCAGCATTTT. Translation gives CASSQGNNQPQHF.

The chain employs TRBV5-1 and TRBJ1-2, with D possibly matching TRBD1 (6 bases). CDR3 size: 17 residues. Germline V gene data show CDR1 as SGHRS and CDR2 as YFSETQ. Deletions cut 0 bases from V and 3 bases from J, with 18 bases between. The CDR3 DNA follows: TGCGCCAGCAGCTTGGGGGGCGGGGGCGCGATTGACTATGGCTACACCTTC. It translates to CASSLGGGGAIDYGYTF.

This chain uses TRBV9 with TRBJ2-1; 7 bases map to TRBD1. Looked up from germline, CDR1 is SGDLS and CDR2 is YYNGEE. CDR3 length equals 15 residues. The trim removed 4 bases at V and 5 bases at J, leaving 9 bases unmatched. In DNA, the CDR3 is TGTGCCAGCAGCACAGAGGGACAGTACAACAATGAGCAGTTCTTC. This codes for CASSTEGQYNNEQFF.

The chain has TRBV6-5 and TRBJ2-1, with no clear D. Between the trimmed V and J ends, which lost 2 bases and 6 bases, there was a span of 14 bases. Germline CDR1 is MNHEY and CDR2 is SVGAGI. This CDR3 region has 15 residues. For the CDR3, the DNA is TGTGCCAGCAGTTACGTCTTCGGGTATAGCAATGAGCAGTTCTTC. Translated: CASSYVFGYSNEQFF.

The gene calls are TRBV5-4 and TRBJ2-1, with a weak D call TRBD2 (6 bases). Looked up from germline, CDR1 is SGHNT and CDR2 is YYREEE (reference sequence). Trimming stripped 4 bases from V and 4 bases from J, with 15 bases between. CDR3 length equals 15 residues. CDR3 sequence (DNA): TGTGCCAGCAGCCTTGGAGGGACTGGGTACAATGAGCAGTTCTTC. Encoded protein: CASSLGGTGYNEQFF.

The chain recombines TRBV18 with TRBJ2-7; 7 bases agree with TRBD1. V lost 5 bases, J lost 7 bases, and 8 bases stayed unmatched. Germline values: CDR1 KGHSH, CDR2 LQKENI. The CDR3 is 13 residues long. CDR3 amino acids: CASSTSTGLEQYF. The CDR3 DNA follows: TGTGCCAGCTCAACATCGACAGGGCTTGAGCAGTACTTC.

CDR3 DNA sequence: TGTGCCAGCAGTCCTTTGTTGGCGGGGGGAAACCTAGCCAAAAACATTCAGTACTTC. Translating gives CASSPLLAGGNLAKNIQYF. The rearrangement links TRBV28 to TRBJ2-4; 8 positions match TRBD2. Germline V gene sequence: CDR1 MDHEN, CDR2 SYDVKM. The CDR3 covers 19 residues. V dropped 5 bases and J dropped 0; count of bases not matched to a gene: 15.

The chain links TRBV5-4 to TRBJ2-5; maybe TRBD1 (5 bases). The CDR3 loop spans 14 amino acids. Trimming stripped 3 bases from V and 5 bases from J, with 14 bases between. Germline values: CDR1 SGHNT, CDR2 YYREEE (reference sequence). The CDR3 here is CASSSAGFLETQYF. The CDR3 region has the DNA TGTGCCAGCAGCTCCGCAGGGTTTTTGGAGACCCAGTACTTC.

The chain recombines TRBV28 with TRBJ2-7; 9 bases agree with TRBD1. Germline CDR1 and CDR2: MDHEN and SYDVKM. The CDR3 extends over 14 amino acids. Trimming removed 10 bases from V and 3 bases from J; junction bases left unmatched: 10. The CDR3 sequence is CATWGQGSGYEQYF. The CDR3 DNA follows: TGTGCCACCTGGGGACAGGGAAGTGGCTACGAGCAGTACTTC. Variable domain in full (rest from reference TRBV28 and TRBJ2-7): DVKVTQSSRYLVKRTGEKVFLECVQDMDHENMFWYRQDPGLGLRLIYFSYDVKMKEKGDIPEGYSVSREKKERFSLILESASTNQTSMYLCATWGQGSGYEQYFGPGTRLTVT.

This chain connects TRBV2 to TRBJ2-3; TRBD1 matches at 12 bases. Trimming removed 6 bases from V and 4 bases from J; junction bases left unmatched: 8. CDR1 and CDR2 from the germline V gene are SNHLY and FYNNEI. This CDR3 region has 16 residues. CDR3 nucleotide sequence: TGTGCCAGCAGCCTTCCCGGGACAGGGGGCCCAGATACGCAGTATTTT. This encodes CASSLPGTGGPDTQYF.

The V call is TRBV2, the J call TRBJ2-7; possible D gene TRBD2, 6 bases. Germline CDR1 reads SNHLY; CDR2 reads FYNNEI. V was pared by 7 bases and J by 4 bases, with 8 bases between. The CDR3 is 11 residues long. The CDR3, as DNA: TGTGCCAGCACCCGGGGGTACGAGCAGTACTTC. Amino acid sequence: CASTRGYEQYF.

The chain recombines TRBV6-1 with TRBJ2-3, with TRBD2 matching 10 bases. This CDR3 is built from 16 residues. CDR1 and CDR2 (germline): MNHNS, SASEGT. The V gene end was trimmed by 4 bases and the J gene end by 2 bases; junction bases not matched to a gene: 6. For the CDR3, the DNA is TGTGCCAGCAGTGCCCCAGCGGGGGGGTTCACAGATACGCAGTATTTT. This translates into CASSAPAGGFTDTQYF.

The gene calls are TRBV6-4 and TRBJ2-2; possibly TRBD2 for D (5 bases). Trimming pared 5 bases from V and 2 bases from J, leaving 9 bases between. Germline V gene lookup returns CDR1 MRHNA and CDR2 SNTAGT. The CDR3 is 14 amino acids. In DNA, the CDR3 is TGTGCCAGCAGTCCCGGGATAAACACCGGGGAGCTGTTTTTT. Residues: CASSPGINTGELFF.

This CDR3 reads CASSLVPSGEFF. The CDR3 DNA sequence: TGTGCCAGCAGCTTAGTCCCGTCGGGGGAGTTCTTC. This chain uses TRBV11-3 with TRBJ2-1, with D tentatively TRBD2 (6 bases). This CDR3 region has 12 residues. V dropped 1 base and J dropped 14 bases, with 12 bases sitting between them. Germline V gives CDR1 SGHNT, CDR2 YENEEA.

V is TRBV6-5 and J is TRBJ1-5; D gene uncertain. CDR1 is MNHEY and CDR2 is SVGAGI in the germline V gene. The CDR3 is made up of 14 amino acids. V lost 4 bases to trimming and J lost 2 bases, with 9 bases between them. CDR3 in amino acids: CASSSLTRNQPQHF. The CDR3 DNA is TGTGCCAGCAGTTCCCTGACTCGCAATCAGCCCCAGCATTTT.

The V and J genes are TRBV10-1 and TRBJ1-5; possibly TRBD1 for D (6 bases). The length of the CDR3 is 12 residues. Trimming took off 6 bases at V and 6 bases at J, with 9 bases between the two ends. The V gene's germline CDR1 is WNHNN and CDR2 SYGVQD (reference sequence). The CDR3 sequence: CASSRGPQPQHF. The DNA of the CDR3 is TGCGCCAGCAGCAGGGGACCTCAGCCCCAGCATTTT.

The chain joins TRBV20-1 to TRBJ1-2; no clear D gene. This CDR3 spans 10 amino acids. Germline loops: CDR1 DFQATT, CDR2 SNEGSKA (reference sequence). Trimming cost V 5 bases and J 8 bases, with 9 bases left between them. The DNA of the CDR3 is TGCAGTGCTTTACCGCGGGGCTACACCTTC. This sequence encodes CSALPRGYTF.

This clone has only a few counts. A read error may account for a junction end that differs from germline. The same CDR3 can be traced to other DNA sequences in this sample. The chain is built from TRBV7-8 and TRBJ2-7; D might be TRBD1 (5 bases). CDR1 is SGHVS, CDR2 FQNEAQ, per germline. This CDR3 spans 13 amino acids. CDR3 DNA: TGTGCTAGCAGCAACAGGCCGGCTTACGAGCAGTACTTC. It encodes CASSNRPAYEQYF. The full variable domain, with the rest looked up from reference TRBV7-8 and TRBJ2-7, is GAGVSQSPRYKVAKRGQDVALRCDPISGHVSLFWYQQALGQGPEFLTYFQNEAQLDKSGLPSDRFFAERPEGSVSTLKIQRTQQEDSAVYLCASSNRPAYEQYFGPGTRLTVT.

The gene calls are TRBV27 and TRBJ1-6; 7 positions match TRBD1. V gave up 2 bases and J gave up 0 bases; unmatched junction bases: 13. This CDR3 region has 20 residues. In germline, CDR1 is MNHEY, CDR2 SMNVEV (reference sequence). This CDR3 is CASSLLRGPGRSSYNSPLHF. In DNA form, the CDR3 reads TGTGCCAGCAGTTTACTTAGGGGGCCGGGAAGAAGCTCCTATAATTCACCCCTCCACTTT.

CDR3 sequence reads: CASSLSGTFSTDTQYF. In nucleotides, the CDR3 is TGCGCCAGCAGCTTGTCAGGAACTTTTAGCACAGATACGCAGTATTTT. V gene TRBV5-1 combines with J gene TRBJ2-3; unclear D gene. Between the trimmed V and J ends, which lost 1 base and 0 bases, there was a span of 12 bases. Germline-derived CDR1 and CDR2 are SGHRS and YFSETQ. The CDR3 length is 16 residues.

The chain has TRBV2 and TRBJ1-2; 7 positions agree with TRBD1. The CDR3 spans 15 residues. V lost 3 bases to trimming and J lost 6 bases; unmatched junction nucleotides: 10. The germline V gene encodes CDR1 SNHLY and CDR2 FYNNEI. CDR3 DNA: TGTGCCAGCAGTGACCCGACAGGGAGTAGGGATGGCTACACCTTC. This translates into CASSDPTGSRDGYTF.

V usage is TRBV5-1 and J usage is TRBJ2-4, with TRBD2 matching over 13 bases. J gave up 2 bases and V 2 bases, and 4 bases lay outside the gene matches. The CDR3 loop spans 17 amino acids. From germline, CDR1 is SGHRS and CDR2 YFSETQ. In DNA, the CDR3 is TGCGCCAGCAGCTTCTGGACTAGCGGGGGTACCAAAAACATTCAGTACTTC. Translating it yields CASSFWTSGGTKNIQYF.

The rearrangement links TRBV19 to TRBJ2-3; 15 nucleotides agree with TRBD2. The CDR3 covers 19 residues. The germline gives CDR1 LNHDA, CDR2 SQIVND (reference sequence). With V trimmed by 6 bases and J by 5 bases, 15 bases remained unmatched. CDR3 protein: CASSLHRTSGGAIQDTQYF. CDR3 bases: TGTGCCAGTAGCCTACATCGGACTAGCGGGGGGGCAATCCAAGATACGCAGTATTTT.

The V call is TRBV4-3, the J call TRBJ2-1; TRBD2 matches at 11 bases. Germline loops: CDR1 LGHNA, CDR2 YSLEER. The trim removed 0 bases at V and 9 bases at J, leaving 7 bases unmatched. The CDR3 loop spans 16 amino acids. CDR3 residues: CASSQETSGVYGEQFF. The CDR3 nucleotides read TGCGCCAGCAGCCAAGAGACTAGCGGGGTTTATGGTGAGCAGTTCTTC.